Following are 30 T cell receptor beta chains from one sample sequenced in a study of T cells in Graves' hyperthyroidism and ophthalmopathy. Amplified TCR beta CDR3 regions came from RNA transcripts. When the TCR CDR3 underwent first-round RT-PCR, the HTBI primer set was used. One entry per CDR3 protein results from TCRdb running MiXCR on the multiplex PCR reads. This sample has fewer than 700,000 distinct CDR3 sequences; 17% occur once, and the top ten carry approximately 16%. Specimen: blood. The receptors were sampled from a woman between 18 and 29 years old with Graves' ophthalmopathy.

The chain couples TRBV5-5 to TRBJ1-6; 9 nucleotides match TRBD1. This CDR3 region has 14 residues. With 4 bases clipped from V and 8 bases from J, the junction kept 4 bases outside the gene matches. Per germline, CDR1 SGHKS and CDR2 YYEKEE (reference sequence). The CDR3 sequence: CASSRGQGDSPLHF. The CDR3 DNA is TGTGCCAGCAGCCGGGGACAGGGAGATTCACCCCTCCACTTT. The full variable domain, rest sourced from reference TRBV5-5 and TRBJ1-6, is DAGVTQSPTHLIKTRGQQVTLRCSPISGHKSVSWYQQVLGQGPQFIFQYYEKEERGRGNFPDRFSARQFPNYSSELNVNALLLGDSALYLCASSRGQGDSPLHFGNGTRLTVT.

This clonotype came up many times. This clone may be a read error of a much larger clone one base away. The gene calls are TRBV7-3 and TRBJ2-7, with 12 bases that match TRBD1. V was pared by 2 bases and J by 5 bases, with 1 base of the junction left unmatched. Germline V gene sequence: CDR1 SGHTA, CDR2 FQGTGA. The CDR3 runs 14 residues. The CDR3 sequence: CASSLGTGGHEQYF. In nucleotides, the CDR3 is TGTGCCAGCAGCTTAGGGACAGGGGGCCACGAGCAGTACTTC.

This clonotype has at least ten counts. The CDR3 sequence is CASSPQSTDTQYF. The CDR3 nucleotides read TGTGCCAGCTCACCACAGAGCACAGATACGCAGTATTTT. The chain combines TRBV18 with TRBJ2-3; D call uncertain. The CDR3 sequence is 13 residues long. The V end was cut by 1 base, the J end by 0 bases, with 2 bases between. Germline V gives CDR1 KGHSH, CDR2 LQKENI.

This clonotype was counted ten times or more. The rearrangement uses TRBV6-1 and TRBJ1-6, with D unclear. Trimming took off 5 bases at V and 10 bases at J, with 15 bases between the two ends. The CDR3 spans 14 residues. The germline V gene encodes CDR1 MNHNS and CDR2 SASEGT. The DNA of the CDR3 is TGTGCCAGCAGTTCACAGTCTCCCGGCTCACCCCTCCACTTT. Protein product: CASSSQSPGSPLHF.

This clonotype appeared a few times. The rearrangement joins TRBV7-9 to TRBJ2-5; D possibly corresponds to TRBD2 (6 bases). Germline V gene sequence: CDR1 SEHNR, CDR2 FQNEAQ (reference sequence). The CDR3 extends over 14 amino acids. Trimming removed 1 base from V and 7 bases from J, with 13 bases in between. The CDR3 loop is CASSLVMGAGTQYF. The DNA of the CDR3 is TGTGCCAGCAGCTTAGTCATGGGAGCGGGGACCCAGTACTTC.

The gene calls are TRBV6-2 or TRBV6-3 and TRBJ2-2; D call uncertain. This CDR3 spans 16 amino acids. Per germline, CDR1 MNHEY and CDR2 SVGEGT. The V gene lost 1 base and the J gene lost 1 base, with 10 bases spanning the gap. The CDR3 DNA reads as TGTGCCAGCAGTTACTTACGGCAGTTGAACACCGGGGAGCTGTTTTTT. Protein sequence: CASSYLRQLNTGELFF.

This clonotype was seen repeatedly, ten times or more. The V and J genes are TRBV7-6 and TRBJ2-7; unclear D gene. Germline assignment: CDR1 SGHVS and CDR2 FNYEAQ. This CDR3 contains 13 residues. Trimming cost V 4 bases and J 0 bases, with 7 bases left between them. CDR3 nucleotides: TGTGCCAGCAGCTACCGACTCTCCTACGAGCAGTACTTC. Residues: CASSYRLSYEQYF.

The rearrangement links TRBV28 to TRBJ1-2; D call uncertain. CDR3 length equals 15 residues. The ends were cut back, 6 bases at V and 4 bases at J, with 18 bases in the middle. Germline V gene data show CDR1 as MDHEN and CDR2 as SYDVKM. The CDR3 DNA is TGTGCCAGCAGAGCCGCGACTTACCCTATCTATGGCTACACCTTC. This codes for CASRAATYPIYGYTF.

This chain joins TRBV3-1 and TRBJ2-7; D may correspond to TRBD1 or TRBD2 (5 bases each). The CDR3 has 13 amino acids. V was trimmed by 2 bases and J by 6 bases, leaving 11 bases between them. Germline CDR1 LGHDT, CDR2 YNNKEL (reference sequence). Here the CDR3 reads CASSQSRGGEQYF. CDR3 bases: TGTGCCAGCAGCCAAAGTCGGGGCGGCGAGCAGTACTTC.

Remarks on this clonotype: This may come from a read error, since a much larger clone is one base off. As the CDR3 is not closed by the conserved phenylalanine or tryptophan, this likely results from a read error. The rearrangement uses TRBV5-1 and TRBJ1-1, with a weak D call TRBD1 (6 bases). Trimming took 6 bases from V and 3 from J, leaving 15 bases between them. This CDR3 spans 14 amino acids. CDR1 is SGHRS, CDR2 YFSETQ, per germline. The CDR3 coding sequence is TGCGCCAGCACCGGACTAGGGGGGGACACTGAAGCTTTCCTT. This translates into CASTGLGGDTEAFL.

This clonotype showed up many times. Germline and junction disagree at one end, which may indicate a read error. The rearrangement uses TRBV7-7 and TRBJ2-1, with TRBD2 matching over 12 bases. The germline gives CDR1 SSHAT, CDR2 FNYEAQ (reference sequence). CDR3 size: 16 residues. The CDR3 protein is CASSLAETSGGYEQFF. CDR3 DNA: TGTGCTAGCAGCTTAGCGGAGACTAGCGGGGGATATGAGCAGTTCTTC.

For this clonotype: This may arise from a read error, as a much more abundant clone is one base away. J is TRBJ2-3 and V is TRBV20-1, with 14 bases identical to TRBD2. This CDR3 is 16 amino acids long. The trim removed 6 bases at V and 5 bases at J, leaving 10 bases unmatched. CDR1 is DFQATT, CDR2 SNEGSKA, per germline (reference sequence). CDR3 DNA sequence: TGCAGTGCCTCGGACGGACTAGCGGGAGGCGGAGATACGCAGTATTTT. This gives the protein CSASDGLAGGGDTQYF.

A note on this clonotype: One end of the junction does not line up with germline, which may come from a read error. The V and J genes are TRBV15 and TRBJ1-5, with 7 bases identical to TRBD1. The CDR3 spans 15 residues. From germline, CDR1 is LNHNV and CDR2 YYDKDF (reference sequence). In DNA, the CDR3 is TGTGCCACCGGCAGAGACAGGGCTAGCAATCAGCCCCAGCATTTT. Translated, it gives CATGRDRASNQPQHF.

This clonotype was observed a handful of times. The rearrangement links TRBV9 to TRBJ1-1; no definite D call. The CDR3 contains 14 residues. Between the trimmed V and J ends, which lost 3 bases and 0 bases, there was a span of 9 bases. CDR1 and CDR2 from the germline V gene are SGDLS and YYNGEE. Written as DNA, the CDR3 is TGTGCCAGCAGCGCCCCCAGTCTGAACACTGAAGCTTTCTTT. Translated, it gives CASSAPSLNTEAFF.

This clonotype has more than one count but fewer than ten. The chain combines TRBV9 with TRBJ1-2, with TRBD1 identical over 7 bases. V lost 3 bases and J lost 2; bases outside the gene matches: 10. Germline lookup yields CDR1 SGDLS and CDR2 YYNGEE. This CDR3 has 16 amino acids. CDR3 in amino acids: CASSAGTGAGNYGYTF. Written as DNA, the CDR3 is TGTGCCAGCAGCGCAGGTACAGGGGCAGGGAACTATGGCTACACCTTC.

This chain uses TRBV7-3 with TRBJ2-5; 9 bases align to TRBD1. There are 14 residues in the CDR3. V dropped 8 bases and J dropped 4; count of bases not matched to a gene: 8. Germline V CDR1 and CDR2: SGHTA, FQGTGA. CDR3 region: CASGVGQGRETQYF. The CDR3 nucleotides are TGTGCCAGCGGCGTAGGACAGGGGAGAGAGACCCAGTACTTC.

This clonotype was seen ten or more times. V is TRBV7-3 and J is TRBJ1-1, with D perhaps TRBD1 (6 bases). The V end was cut by 1 base, the J end by 5 bases, with 11 bases between. Germline values: CDR1 SGHTA, CDR2 FQGTGA. The CDR3 totals 14 residues. The CDR3 protein is CASSLIGGHTEAFF. The DNA of the CDR3 is TGTGCCAGCAGCTTAATCGGGGGGCATACTGAAGCTTTCTTT.

This clonotype was observed at least ten times. The chain employs TRBV12-3 or TRBV12-4 and TRBJ1-1; 10 bases match TRBD1. CDR3 length: 16 amino acids. V lost 6 bases, J lost 4 bases, and 11 bases stayed unmatched. CDR3 in amino acids: CASRPGTGVKVTEAFF. Here the CDR3 DNA reads TGTGCCAGCAGGCCCGGGACAGGGGTCAAAGTCACTGAAGCTTTCTTT.

This clonotype turned up a few times. This CDR3 is CAWSVDGGGETQYF. The CDR3 DNA follows: TGTGCCTGGAGTGTAGACGGTGGGGGAGAGACCCAGTACTTC. The V call is TRBV30, the J call TRBJ2-5; D tentatively reads TRBD1 or TRBD2 (5 bases each). The germline V gene has CDR1 GTSNPN and CDR2 SVGIG (reference sequence). The V and J ends lost 0 bases and 4 bases respectively, with 12 bases between them. This CDR3 comprises 14 residues.

This clonotype was picked up many times. This sequence joins TRBV7-2 and TRBJ2-7; D ambiguous. Per the germline V gene, CDR1 is SGHTA and CDR2 is FQGNSA. The CDR3 runs to 17 residues. The V end lost 2 bases, the J end lost 7 bases, and 24 bases lay between the germline ends. CDR3 sequence (DNA): TGTGCCAGCAGCTTATCTGTGACGGATTCAGTGAATCGGGAGCAGTACTTC. Protein sequence: CASSLSVTDSVNREQYF.

This sequence joins TRBV6-1 and TRBJ2-2, with 7 bases matching TRBD1. The CDR3 is 15 amino acids. Germline CDR1 reads MNHNS; CDR2 reads SASEGT. V was clipped by 4 bases and J by 3 bases; unmatched bases: 5. CDR3 residues: CASSGARGYTGELFF. The CDR3, as DNA: TGTGCCAGCAGTGGAGCCAGGGGGTACACCGGGGAGCTGTTTTTT.

Ten or more counts support this clonotype. This sequence joins TRBV3-1 and TRBJ2-1, with a possible D match to TRBD2 (6 bases). This CDR3 contains 17 residues. Germline-derived CDR1 and CDR2 are LGHDT and YNNKEL (reference sequence). The V end lost 0 bases, the J end lost 1 base, and 13 bases lay between the germline ends. The CDR3 region is CASSQDWRDTSYNEQFF. CDR3 nucleotides: TGTGCCAGCAGCCAAGATTGGCGGGATACTTCCTACAATGAGCAGTTCTTC.

The chain is built from TRBV12-3 or TRBV12-4 and TRBJ1-4; tentative D call: TRBD1 (6 bases). V was pared by 6 bases and J by 8 bases, with 25 bases between. The CDR3 sequence is 17 residues long. CDR3 region: CASSFSRGGRLGEKLFF. The DNA for the CDR3 is TGTGCCAGCAGCTTCTCCCGGGGGGGGCGTTTAGGGGAAAAACTGTTTTTT.

V usage is TRBV28 and J usage is TRBJ1-3; tentative D call: TRBD1 (5 bases). V lost 5 bases to trimming and J lost 0 bases, with 11 bases between them. Germline assignment: CDR1 MDHEN and CDR2 SYDVKM. The length of the CDR3 is 15 residues. The CDR3 DNA is TGTGCCAGCAGTAAAGGGGTAGGCTCTGGAAACACCATATATTTT. Protein sequence: CASSKGVGSGNTIYF.

This clonotype has ten or more counts. The chain employs TRBV28 and TRBJ1-5; a weak D match, TRBD1 (6 bases). CDR1 is MDHEN, CDR2 SYDVKM, per germline. V dropped 5 bases and J dropped 5 bases, with 22 bases sitting between them. The CDR3 is 17 residues long. CDR3 region: CASSPKGGRRVYQPQHF. The CDR3 DNA reads TGTGCCAGCAGTCCGAAAGGGGGGCGCCGGGTCTATCAGCCCCAGCATTTT.

The rearrangement links TRBV27 to TRBJ2-7; D possibly corresponds to TRBD1 (6 bases). V shed 5 bases and J shed 4 bases, with 15 bases lying between them. In germline, CDR1 is MNHEY, CDR2 SMNVEV (reference sequence). The CDR3 is 14 amino acids. CDR3 nucleotide sequence: TGTGCCAGCAGTGTCACAGGGACACCTTACGAGCAGTACTTC. Translated: CASSVTGTPYEQYF.

The chain is built from TRBV6-1 and TRBJ2-5, with D possibly called TRBD1 or TRBD2 (5 bases each). V was shortened by 0 bases and J by 5 bases, with 10 bases between the two germline ends. This CDR3 is built from 14 residues. Looked up from germline, CDR1 is MNHNS and CDR2 is SASEGT. The CDR3 DNA reads TGTGCCAGCAGTGAAGCGTCGGGGCGTGAGACCCAGTACTTC. Translation: CASSEASGRETQYF.

This clonotype was counted many times. This sequence joins TRBV20-1 and TRBJ2-3, with 14 nucleotides matching TRBD2. There are 17 residues in the CDR3. With V trimmed by 6 bases and J by 4 bases, 12 bases remained unmatched. Germline-derived CDR1 and CDR2 are DFQATT and SNEGSKA (reference sequence). The chain's CDR3 is CSALSGTSGRTADTQYF. DNA for the CDR3: TGCAGTGCACTCTCGGGGACTAGCGGGAGAACCGCAGATACGCAGTATTTT.

This clonotype has more than one count but fewer than ten. The V call is TRBV29-1, the J call TRBJ1-2; possibly TRBD1 for D (6 bases). The CDR3 has 11 amino acids. Trimming left V 4 bases short and J 7 bases short, with 10 bases between. Germline V gene data show CDR1 as SQVTM and CDR2 as ANQGSEA. The CDR3 DNA is TGCAGCGTTGTGGGAGGGGGTGGCTACACCTTC. It encodes CSVVGGGGYTF.

CDR3 in DNA: TGTGCCAGCAGTTTAGTTAGCGGGAGGACAGATACGCAGTATTTT. Its protein is CASSLVSGRTDTQYF. The J gene is TRBJ2-3, the V gene TRBV12-3 or TRBV12-4; 10 bases align to TRBD2. The CDR3 is made up of 15 amino acids. The V gene end was trimmed by 1 base and the J gene end by 3 bases; junction bases not matched to a gene: 1.